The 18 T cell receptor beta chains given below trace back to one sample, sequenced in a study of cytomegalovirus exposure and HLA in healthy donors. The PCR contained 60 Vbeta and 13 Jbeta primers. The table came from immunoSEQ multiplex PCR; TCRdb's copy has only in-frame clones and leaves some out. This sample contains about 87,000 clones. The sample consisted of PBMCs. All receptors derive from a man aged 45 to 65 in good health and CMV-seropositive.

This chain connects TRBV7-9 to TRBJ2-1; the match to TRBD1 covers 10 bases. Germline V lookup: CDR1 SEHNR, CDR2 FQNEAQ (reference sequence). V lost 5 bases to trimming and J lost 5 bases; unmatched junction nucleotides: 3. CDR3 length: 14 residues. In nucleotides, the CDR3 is TGTGCCAGCAGCCCAGGGACAGGGGACAATGAGCAGTTCTTC. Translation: CASSPGTGDNEQFF.

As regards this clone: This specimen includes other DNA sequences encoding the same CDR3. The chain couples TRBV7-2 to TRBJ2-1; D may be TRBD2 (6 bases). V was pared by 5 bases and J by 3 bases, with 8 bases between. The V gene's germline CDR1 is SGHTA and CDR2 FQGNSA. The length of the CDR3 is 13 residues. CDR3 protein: CASSLDYYNEQFF. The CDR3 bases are TGTGCCAGCAGCCTGGACTACTACAATGAGCAGTTCTTC.

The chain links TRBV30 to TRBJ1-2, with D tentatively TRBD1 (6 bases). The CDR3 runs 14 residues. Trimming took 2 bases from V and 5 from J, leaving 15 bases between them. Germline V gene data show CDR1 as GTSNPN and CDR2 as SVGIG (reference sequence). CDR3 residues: CAWSRPDRFYGYTF. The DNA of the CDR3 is TGTGCCTGGAGTCGTCCGGACAGATTTTATGGCTACACCTTC.

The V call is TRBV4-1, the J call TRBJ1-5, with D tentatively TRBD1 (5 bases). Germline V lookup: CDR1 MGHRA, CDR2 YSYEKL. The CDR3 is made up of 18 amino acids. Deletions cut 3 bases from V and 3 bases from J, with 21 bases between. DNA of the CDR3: TGCGCCAGCAGCCAGAAAGAGGGTCCGGGACTCAACAATCAGCCCCAGCATTTT. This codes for CASSQKEGPGLNNQPQHF.

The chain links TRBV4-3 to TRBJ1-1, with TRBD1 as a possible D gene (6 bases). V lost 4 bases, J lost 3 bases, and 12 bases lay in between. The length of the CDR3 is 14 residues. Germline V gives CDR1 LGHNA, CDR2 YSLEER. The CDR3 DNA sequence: TGCGCCAGCAGCCCTACAGGGAGCGACACTGAAGCTTTCTTT. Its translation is CASSPTGSDTEAFF.

CDR3 sequence: CASHPPGNSNQPQHF. CDR3 DNA sequence: TGTGCCAGCCACCCCCCCGGTAATAGCAATCAGCCCCAGCATTTT. The chain recombines TRBV28 with TRBJ1-5; D call uncertain. This CDR3 region has 15 residues. In germline, CDR1 is MDHEN, CDR2 SYDVKM. Deletions cut 8 bases from V and 0 bases from J, with 14 bases between.

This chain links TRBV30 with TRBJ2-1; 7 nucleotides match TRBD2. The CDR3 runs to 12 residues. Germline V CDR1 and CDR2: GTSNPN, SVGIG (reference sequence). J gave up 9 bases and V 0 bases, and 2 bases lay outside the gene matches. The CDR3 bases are TGTGCCTGGAGTGTACTAGCGATTGAGCAGTTCTTC. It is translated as CAWSVLAIEQFF.

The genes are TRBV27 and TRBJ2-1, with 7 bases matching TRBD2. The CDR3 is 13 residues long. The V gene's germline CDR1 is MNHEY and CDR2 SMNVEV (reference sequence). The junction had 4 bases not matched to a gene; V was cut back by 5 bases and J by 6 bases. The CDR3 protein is CASSLSGPNEQFF. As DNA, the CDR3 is TGTGCCAGCAGTCTTAGCGGGCCCAATGAGCAGTTCTTC.

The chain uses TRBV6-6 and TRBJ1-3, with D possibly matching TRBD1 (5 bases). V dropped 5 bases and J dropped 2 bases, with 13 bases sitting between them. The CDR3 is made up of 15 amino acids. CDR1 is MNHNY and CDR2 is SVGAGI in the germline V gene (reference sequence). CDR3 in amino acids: CASSNQGLTGNTIYF. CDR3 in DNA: TGTGCCAGCAGTAATCAGGGTTTAACTGGAAACACCATATATTTT.

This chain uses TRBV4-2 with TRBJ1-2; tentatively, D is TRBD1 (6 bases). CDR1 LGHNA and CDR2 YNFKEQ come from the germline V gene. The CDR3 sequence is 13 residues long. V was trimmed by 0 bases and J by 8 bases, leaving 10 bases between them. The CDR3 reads CASSQEGAGGYTF. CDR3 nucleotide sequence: TGTGCCAGCAGCCAAGAGGGGGCGGGCGGCTACACCTTC.

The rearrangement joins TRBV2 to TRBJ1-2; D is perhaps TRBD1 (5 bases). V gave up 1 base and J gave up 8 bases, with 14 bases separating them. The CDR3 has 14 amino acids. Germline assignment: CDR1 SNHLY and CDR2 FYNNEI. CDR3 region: CASSEGREEDGYTF. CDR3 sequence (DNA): TGTGCCAGCAGTGAAGGCAGGGAAGAGGACGGCTACACCTTC.

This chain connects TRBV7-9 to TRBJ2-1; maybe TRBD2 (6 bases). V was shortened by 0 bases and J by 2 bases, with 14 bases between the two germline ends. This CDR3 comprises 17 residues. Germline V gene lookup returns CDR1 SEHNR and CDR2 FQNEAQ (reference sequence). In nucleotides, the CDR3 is TGTGCCAGCAGCTTAGCGGGGGAGGTAGCCGCCTACAATGAGCAGTTCTTC. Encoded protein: CASSLAGEVAAYNEQFF.

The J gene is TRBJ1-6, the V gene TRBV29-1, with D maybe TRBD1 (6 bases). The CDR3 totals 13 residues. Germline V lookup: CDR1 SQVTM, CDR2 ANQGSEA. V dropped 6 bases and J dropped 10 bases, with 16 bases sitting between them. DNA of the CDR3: TGCAGCGTCGCTGAGGGGGATCAATCACCCCTCCACTTT. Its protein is CSVAEGDQSPLHF.

DNA of the CDR3: TGTGCCAGCAGTGTTACGCGGGCCGCCGGGGAGCTGTTTTTT. This codes for CASSVTRAAGELFF. The chain has TRBV6-1 and TRBJ2-2; tentative D call: TRBD2 (5 bases). The CDR3 is 14 residues long. Germline V gene sequence: CDR1 MNHNS, CDR2 SASEGT. The V and J ends lost 4 bases and 6 bases respectively, with 12 bases between them.

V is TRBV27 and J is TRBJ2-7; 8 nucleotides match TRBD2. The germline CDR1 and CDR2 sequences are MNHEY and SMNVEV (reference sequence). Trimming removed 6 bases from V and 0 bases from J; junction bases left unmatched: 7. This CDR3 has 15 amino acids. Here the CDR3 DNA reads TGTGCCAGCAGCCCAAGCGGGAGCCCCTCCTACGAGCAGTACGTC. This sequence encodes CASSPSGSPSYEQYV.

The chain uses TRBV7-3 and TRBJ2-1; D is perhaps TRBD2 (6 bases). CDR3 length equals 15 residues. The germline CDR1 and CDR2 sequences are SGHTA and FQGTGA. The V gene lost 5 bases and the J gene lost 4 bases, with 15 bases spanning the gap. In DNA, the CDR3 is TGTGCCAGCAGCCCACCGGGACTCACTTACAATGAGCAGTTCTTC. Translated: CASSPPGLTYNEQFF.

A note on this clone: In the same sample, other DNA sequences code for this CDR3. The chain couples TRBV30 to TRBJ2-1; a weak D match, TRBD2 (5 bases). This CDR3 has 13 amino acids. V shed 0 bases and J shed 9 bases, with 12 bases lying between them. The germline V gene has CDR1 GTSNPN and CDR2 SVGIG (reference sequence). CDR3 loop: CAWSVLGSREQFF. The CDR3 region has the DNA TGTGCCTGGAGTGTACTAGGTTCCCGTGAGCAGTTCTTC. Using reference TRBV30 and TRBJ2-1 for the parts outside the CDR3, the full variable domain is SQTIHQWPATLVQPVGSPLSLECTVEGTSNPNLYWYRQAAGRGLQLLFYSVGIGQISSEVPQNLSASRPQDRQFILSSKKLLLSDSGFYLCAWSVLGSREQFFGPGTRLTVL.

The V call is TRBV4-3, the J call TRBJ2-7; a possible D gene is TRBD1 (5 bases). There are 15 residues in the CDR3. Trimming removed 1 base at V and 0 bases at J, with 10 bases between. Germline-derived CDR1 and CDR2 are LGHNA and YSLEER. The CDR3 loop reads CASSQGTTLSYEQYF. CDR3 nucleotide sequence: TGCGCCAGCAGCCAAGGGACAACCCTCTCCTACGAGCAGTACTTC.